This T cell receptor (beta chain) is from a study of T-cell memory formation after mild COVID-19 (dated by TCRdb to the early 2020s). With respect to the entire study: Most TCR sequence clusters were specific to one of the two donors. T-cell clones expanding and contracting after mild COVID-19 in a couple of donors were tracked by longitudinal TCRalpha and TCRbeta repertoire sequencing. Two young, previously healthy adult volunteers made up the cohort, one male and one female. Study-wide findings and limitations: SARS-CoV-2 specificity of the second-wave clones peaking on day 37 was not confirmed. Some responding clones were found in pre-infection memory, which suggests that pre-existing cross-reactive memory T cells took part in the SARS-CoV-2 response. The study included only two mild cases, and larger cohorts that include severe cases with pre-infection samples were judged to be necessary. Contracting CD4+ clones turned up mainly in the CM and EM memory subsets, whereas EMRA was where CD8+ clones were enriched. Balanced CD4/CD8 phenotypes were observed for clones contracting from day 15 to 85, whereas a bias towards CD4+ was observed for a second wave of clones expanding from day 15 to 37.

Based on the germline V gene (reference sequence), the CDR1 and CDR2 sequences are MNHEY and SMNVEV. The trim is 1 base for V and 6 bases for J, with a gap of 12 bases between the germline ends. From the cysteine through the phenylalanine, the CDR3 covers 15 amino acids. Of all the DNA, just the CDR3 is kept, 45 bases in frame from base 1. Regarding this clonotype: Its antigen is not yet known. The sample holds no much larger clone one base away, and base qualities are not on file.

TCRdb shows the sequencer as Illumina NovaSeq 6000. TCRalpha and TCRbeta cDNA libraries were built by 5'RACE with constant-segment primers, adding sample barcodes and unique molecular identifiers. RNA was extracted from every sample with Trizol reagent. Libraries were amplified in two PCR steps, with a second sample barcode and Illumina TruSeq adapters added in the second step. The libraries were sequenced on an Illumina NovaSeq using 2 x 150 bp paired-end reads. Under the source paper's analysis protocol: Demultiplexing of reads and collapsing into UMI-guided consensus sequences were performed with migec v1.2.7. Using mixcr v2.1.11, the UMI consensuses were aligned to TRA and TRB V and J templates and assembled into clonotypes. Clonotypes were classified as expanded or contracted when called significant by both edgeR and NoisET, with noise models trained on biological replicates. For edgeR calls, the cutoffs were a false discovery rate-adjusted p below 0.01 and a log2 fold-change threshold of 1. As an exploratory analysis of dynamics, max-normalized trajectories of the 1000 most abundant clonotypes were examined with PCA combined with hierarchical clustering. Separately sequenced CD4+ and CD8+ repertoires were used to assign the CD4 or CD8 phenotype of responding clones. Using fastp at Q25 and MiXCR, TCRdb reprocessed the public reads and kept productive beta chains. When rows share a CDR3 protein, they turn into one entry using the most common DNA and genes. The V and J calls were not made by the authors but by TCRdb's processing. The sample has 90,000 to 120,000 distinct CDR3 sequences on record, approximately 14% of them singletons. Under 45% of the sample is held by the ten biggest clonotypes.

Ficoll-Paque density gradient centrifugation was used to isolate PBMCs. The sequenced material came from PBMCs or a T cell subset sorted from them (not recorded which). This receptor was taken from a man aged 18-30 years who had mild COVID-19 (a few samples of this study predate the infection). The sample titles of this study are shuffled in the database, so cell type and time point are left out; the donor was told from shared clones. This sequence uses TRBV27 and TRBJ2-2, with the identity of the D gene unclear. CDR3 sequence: CASSLFGYLAGELFF. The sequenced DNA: TGTGCCAGCAGTTTATTCGGCTATCTGGCCGGGGAGCTGTTTTTT.